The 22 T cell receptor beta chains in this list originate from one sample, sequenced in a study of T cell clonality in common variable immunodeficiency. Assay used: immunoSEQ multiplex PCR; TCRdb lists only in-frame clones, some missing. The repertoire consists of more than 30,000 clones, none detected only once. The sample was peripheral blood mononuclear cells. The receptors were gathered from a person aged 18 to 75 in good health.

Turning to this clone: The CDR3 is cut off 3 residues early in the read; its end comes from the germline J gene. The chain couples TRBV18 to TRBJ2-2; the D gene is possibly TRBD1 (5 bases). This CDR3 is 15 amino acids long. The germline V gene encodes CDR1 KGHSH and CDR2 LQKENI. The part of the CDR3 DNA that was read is TGTGCCAGCTTCCGAAGTCCGTCTGGGGCCAACGTG. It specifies CASFRSPSGANV. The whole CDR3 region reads CASFRSPSGANVLFF.

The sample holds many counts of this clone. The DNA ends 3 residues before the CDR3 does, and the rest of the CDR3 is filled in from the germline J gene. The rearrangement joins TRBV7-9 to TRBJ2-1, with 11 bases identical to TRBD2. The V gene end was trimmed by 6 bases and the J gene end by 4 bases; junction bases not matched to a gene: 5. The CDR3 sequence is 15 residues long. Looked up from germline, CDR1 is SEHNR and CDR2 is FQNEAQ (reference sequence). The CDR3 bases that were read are TGTGCCAGCAGAGATAGCGGGAGGGTTTACAATGAG. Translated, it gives CASRDSGRVYNE. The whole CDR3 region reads CASRDSGRVYNEQFF. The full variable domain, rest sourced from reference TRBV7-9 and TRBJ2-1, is DTGVSQNPRHKITKRGQNVTFRCDPISEHNRLYWYRQTLGQGPEFLTYFQNEAQLEKSRLLSDRFSAERPKGSFSTLEIQRTEQGDSAMYLCASRDSGRVYNEQFFGPGTRLTVL.

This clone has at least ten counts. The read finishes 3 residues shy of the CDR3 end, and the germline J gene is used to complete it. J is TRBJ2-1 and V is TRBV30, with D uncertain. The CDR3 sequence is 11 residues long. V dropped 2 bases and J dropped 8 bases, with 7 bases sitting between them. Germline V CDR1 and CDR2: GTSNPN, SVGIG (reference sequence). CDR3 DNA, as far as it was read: TGTGCCTGGAGTCCAGAGGATGAG. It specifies CAWSPEDE. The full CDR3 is CAWSPEDEQFF.

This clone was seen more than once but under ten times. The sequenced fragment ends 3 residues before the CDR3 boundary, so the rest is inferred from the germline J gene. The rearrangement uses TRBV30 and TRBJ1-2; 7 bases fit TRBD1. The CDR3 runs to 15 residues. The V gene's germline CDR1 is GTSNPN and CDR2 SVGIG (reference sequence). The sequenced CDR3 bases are TGTGCCTGGAGTGGCCCCGGGAGAGGGGGCAATGAA. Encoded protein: CAWSGPGRGGNE. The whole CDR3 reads CAWSGPGRGGNEYTF. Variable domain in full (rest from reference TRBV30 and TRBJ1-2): SQTIHQWPATLVQPVGSPLSLECTVEGTSNPNLYWYRQAAGRGLQLLFYSVGIGQISSEVPQNLSASRPQDRQFILSSKKLLLSDSGFYLCAWSGPGRGGNEYTFGSGTRLTVV.

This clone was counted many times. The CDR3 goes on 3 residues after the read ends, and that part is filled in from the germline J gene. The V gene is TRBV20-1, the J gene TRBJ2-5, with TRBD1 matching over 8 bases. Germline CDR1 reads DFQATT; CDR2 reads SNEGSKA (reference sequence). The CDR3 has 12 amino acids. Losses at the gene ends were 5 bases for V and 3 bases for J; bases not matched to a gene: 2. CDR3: CSAPTGEETQYF. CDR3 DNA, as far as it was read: TGCAGTGCTCCGACAGGGGAAGAGACC.

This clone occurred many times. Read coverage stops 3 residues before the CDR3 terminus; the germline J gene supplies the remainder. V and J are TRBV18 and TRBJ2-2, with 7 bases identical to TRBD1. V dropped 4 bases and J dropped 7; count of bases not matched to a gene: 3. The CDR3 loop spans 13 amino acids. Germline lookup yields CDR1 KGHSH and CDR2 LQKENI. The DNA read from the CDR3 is TGTGCCAGCTCACGACAGGGTGGCGGGGAG. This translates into CASSRQGGGE. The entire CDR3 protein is CASSRQGGGELFF.

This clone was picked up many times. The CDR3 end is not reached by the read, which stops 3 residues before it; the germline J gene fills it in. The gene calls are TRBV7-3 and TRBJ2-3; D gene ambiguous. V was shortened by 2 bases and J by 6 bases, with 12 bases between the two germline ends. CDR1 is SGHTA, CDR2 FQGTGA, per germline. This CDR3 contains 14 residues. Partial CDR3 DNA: TGTGCCAGCAGCTTAGTCCGCGAGTCGGATACG. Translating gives CASSLVRESDT. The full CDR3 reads CASSLVRESDTQYF.

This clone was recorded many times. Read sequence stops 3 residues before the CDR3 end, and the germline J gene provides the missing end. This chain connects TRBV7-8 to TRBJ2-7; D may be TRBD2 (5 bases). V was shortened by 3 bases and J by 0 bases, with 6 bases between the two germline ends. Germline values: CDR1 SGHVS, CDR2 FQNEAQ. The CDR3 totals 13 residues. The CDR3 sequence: CASSFTSSYEQYF. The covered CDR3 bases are TGTGCCAGCAGCTTCACTAGCTCCTACGAG.

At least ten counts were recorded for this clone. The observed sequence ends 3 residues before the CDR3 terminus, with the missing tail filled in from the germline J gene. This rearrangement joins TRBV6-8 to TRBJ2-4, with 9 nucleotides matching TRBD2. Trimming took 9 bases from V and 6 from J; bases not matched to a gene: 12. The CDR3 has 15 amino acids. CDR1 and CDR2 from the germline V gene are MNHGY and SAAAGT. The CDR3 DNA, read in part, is TGTGCCAGACTTTATGGGCGCGGGAGGGTAAACATT. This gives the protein CARLYGRGRVNI. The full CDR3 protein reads CARLYGRGRVNIQYF.

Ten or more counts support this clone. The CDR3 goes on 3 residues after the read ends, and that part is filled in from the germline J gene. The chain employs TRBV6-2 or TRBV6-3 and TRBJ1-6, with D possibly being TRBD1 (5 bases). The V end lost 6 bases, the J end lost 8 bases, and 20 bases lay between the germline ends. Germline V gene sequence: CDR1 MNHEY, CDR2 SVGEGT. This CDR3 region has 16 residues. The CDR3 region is CASSITQGLSHSPLHF. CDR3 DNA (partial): TGTGCCAGCAGCATAACCCAGGGCTTATCCCATTCACCC.

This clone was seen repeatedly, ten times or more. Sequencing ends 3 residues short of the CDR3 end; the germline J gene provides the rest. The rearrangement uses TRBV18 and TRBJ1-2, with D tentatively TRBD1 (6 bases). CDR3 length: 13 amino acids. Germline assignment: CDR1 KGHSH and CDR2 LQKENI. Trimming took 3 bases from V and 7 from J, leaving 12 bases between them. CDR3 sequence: CASSPAGESGYTF. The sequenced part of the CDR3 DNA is TGTGCCAGCTCACCGGCAGGGGAAAGTGGC.

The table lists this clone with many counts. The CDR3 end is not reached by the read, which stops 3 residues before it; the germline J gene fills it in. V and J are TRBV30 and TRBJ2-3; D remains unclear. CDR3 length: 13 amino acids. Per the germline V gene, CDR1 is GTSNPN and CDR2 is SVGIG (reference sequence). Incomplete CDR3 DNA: TGTGCCTGGAGTGAAGTAGGCGGAAAGACG. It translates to CAWSEVGGKT. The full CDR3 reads CAWSEVGGKTQYF.

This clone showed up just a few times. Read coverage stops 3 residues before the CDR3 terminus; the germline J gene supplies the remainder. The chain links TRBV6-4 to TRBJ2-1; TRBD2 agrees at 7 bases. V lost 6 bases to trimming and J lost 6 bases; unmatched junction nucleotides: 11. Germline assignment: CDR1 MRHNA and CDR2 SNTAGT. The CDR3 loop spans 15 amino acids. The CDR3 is CASSEVGTTGNEQFF. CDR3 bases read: TGTGCCAGCAGCGAGGTTGGGACTACAGGCAATGAG.

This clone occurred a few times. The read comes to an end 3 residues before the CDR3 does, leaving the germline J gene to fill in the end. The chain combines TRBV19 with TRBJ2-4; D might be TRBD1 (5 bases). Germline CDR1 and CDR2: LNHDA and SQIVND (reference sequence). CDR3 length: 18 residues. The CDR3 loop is CASSVWVWGATPIYGQYF. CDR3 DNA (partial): TGTGCCAGTAGTGTTTGGGTGTGGGGCGCAACCCCTATTTATGGT. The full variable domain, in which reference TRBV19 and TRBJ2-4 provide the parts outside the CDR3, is DGGITQSPKYLFRKEGQNVTLSCEQNLNHDAMYWYRQDPGQGLRLIYYSQIVNDFQKGDIAEGYSVSREKKESFPLTVTSAQKNPTAFYLCASSVWVWGATPIYGQYFGAGTRLSVL.

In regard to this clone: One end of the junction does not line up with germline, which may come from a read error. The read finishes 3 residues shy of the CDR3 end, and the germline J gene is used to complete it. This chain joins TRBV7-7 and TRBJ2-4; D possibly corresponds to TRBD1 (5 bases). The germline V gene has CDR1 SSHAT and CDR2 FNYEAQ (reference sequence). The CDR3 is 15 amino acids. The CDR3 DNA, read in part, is TGTGCTAGCAGTCCTAACGACAGTCGGTTAAACATT. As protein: CASSPNDSRLNI. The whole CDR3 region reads CASSPNDSRLNIQYF.

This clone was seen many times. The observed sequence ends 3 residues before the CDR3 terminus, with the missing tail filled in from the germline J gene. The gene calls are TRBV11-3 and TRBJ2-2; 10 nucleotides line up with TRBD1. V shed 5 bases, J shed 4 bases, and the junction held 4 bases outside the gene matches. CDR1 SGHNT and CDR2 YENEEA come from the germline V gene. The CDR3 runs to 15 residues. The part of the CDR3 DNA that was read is TGTGCCAGCAGCCGATGGACAGGGGGCACCGGGGAG. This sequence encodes CASSRWTGGTGE. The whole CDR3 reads CASSRWTGGTGELFF.

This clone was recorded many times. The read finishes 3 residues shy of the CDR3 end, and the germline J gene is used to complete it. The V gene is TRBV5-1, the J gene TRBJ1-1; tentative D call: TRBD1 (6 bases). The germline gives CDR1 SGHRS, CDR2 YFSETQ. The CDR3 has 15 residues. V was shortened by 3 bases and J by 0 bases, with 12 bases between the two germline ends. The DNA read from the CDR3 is TGCGCCAGCAGCTCCTCGACAGGTATGAACACTGAA. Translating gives CASSSSTGMNTE. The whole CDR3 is CASSSSTGMNTEAFF. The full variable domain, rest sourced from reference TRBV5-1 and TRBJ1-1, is KAGVTQTPRYLIKTRGQQVTLSCSPISGHRSVSWYQQTPGQGLQFLFEYFSETQRNKGNFPGRFSGRQFSNSRSEMNVSTLELGDSALYLCASSSSTGMNTEAFFGQGTRLTVV.

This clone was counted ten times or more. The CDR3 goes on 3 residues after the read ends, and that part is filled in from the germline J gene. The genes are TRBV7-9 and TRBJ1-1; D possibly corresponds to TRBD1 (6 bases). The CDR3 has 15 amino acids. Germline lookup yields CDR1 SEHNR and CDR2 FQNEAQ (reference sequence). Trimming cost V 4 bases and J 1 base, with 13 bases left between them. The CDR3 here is CASSSQGGQNTEAFF. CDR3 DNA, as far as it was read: TGTGCCAGCAGCTCCCAAGGGGGACAGAACACTGAA.

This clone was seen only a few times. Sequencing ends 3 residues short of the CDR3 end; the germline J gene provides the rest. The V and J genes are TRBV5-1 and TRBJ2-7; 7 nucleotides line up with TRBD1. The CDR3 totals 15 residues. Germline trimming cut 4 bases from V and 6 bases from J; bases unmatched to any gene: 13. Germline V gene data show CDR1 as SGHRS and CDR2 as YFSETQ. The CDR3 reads CASSPGTAPGGEQYF. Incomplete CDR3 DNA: TGCGCCAGCAGCCCCGGGACAGCCCCTGGGGGCGAG.

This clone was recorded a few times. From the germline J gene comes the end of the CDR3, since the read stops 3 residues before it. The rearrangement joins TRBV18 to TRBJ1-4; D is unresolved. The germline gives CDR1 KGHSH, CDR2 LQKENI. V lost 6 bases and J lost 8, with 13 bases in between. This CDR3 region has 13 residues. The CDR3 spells CASSQEMAEKLFF. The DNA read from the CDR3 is TGTGCCAGCTCTCAAGAAATGGCAGAAAAA.

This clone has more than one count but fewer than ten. CDR3 bases read: TGCGCCAGCAGCTCCCAGGGGTGGGGCGGCGAG. This encodes CASSSQGWGGE. The complete CDR3 reads CASSSQGWGGEQYF. The V and J genes are TRBV5-1 and TRBJ2-7; a weak D match, TRBD1 (6 bases). The read ends 3 residues shy of where the CDR3 ends; the end is completed using the germline J gene. CDR3 length: 14 residues. Germline V gene lookup returns CDR1 SGHRS and CDR2 YFSETQ. Trimming stripped 3 bases from V and 6 bases from J, with 16 bases between.

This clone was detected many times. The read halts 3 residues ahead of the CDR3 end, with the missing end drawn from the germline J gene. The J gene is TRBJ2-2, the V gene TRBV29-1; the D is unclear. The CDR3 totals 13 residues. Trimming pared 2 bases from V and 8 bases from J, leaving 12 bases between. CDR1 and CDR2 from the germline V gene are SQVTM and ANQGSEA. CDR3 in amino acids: CSVEIRASGELFF. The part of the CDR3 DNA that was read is TGCAGCGTTGAAATTAGGGCATCTGGGGAG.